The text below deals with one T cell receptor (beta chain). Antigen: not known. The sample is drawn from a study of Ad26.COV2.S vaccination and SARS-CoV-2 variants. The ends were cut back, 0 bases at V and 3 bases at J, with 7 bases in the middle. Germline V CDR1 and CDR2: LNHNV, YYDKDF (reference sequence). This CDR3 is built from 14 residues. Study-level points and caveats: Similar non-spike TCR breadth was observed in recipients of vaccine and of placebo.

Sample treatment: around 19 received Ad26.COV2.S at low or high dose, single or two shots; a few received placebo; per-sample allocation not given. Material that was analyzed had been drawn on day 63 after the first vaccine or placebo injection. Only in-frame clones appear in the TCRdb table, and some are missing; sequencing was by immunoSEQ multiplex PCR. Of fewer than 500,000 clones listed, roughly 87% are singletons. The chain recombines TRBV15 with TRBJ2-3, with a possible D match to TRBD2 (5 bases). Sequencing was performed on peripheral blood, taken in a trial of Ad26.COV2.S vaccine versus placebo. The TCR was taken from a person between 18 and 60 years old who received the Ad26.COV2.S COVID-19 vaccine or a placebo. The CDR3 loop is CATSRDRGTDTQYF. The CDR3 bases are TGTGCCACCAGCAGAGACCGGGGAACAGATACGCAGTATTTT.